This TCR beta chain derives from a study of lymphopenia after photon versus proton radiotherapy. TCRdb's table, derived via immunoSEQ multiplex PCR, lists solely in-frame clones and lacks some. Altogether approximately 65,000 clones are present, around 86% being singletons, with the ten largest covering 10% to 14%. Per germline, CDR1 LNHNV and CDR2 YYDKDF (reference sequence). The CDR3 extends over 14 amino acids. Losses at the gene ends were 5 bases for V and 7 bases for J; bases not matched to a gene: 6. This chain uses TRBV15 with TRBJ1-2, with 11 positions matching TRBD1. Sequences were derived from peripheral blood, sampled from a patient treated with proton-based radiotherapy. The receptor's source is a man aged 80 or over with esophageal cancer. For the CDR3, the DNA is TGTGCCACCAGCGGAGGACAGGGGGCGGGTGGCTACACCTTC. This codes for CATSGGQGAGGYTF.